Below, one T cell receptor beta chain is given with its context. Its specificity is not known. Within the sample, other DNA sequences also encode this same CDR3. This entry is derived from a study of cytomegalovirus exposure and HLA in healthy donors. This CDR3 region has 15 residues. Germline CDR1 and CDR2: SGHVS and FQNEAQ. V was pared by 5 bases and J by 4 bases, with 10 bases of the junction left unmatched. Findings and caveats of the study: Reports indicate that TCR beta sequences accurately predicted the HLA-A and HLA-B alleles of most subjects. Analysis performed later found around 15,000 TCR beta sequences associated with HLA alleles at 0.05 false discovery rate. Rarity marked most TCR sequences, yet some public TCRs occurred in many donors.

Both 60 Vbeta primers and 13 Jbeta primers went into the PCR. Study processing details: Unique TCR beta chains totaled around 86 million in a later count, with around 12 million of them shared. Sequencing used immunoSEQ multiplex PCR; TCRdb keeps in-frame clones, though not all of them. V, J and clone size were drawn from that table, and D and trimming were deduced from the DNA. The sample holds 150,000 to 200,000 clones, 80% seen once. The gene calls are TRBV7-8 and TRBJ2-5, with 7 bases identical to TRBD1. The source material was PBMCs. This receptor was obtained from a boy between 10 and 17 years old in good health and CMV-seronegative. CDR3 in DNA: TGTGCCAGCAGCCTTCGACAGGGTCCGGGAGAGACCCAGTACTTC. This sequence encodes CASSLRQGPGETQYF.